This entry describes one T cell receptor (beta chain). This entry is derived from a study of blood T cell repertoires in COVID-19. Study information: T cells, B-cell-depleted T cells, or PBMCs supplied cDNA or gDNA.

Sequencing used immunoSEQ multiplex PCR; TCRdb keeps in-frame clones, though not all of them. Of about 270,000 clones listed, roughly 89% are singletons. The material sequenced was peripheral blood. The sequence derives from a man in his fifties or sixties with acute or convalescent COVID-19.

The DNA for the CDR3 is TGTGCCAGCAGCAAAGGCGCGGGGGGTTTCGAGGAGACCCAGTACTTC. Amino acids: CASSKGAGGFEETQYF. The chain recombines TRBV7-9 with TRBJ2-5; 8 bases fit TRBD2. Germline V lookup: CDR1 SEHNR, CDR2 FQNEAQ (reference sequence). This CDR3 region has 16 residues. V lost 5 bases, J lost 5 bases, and 13 bases stayed unmatched.